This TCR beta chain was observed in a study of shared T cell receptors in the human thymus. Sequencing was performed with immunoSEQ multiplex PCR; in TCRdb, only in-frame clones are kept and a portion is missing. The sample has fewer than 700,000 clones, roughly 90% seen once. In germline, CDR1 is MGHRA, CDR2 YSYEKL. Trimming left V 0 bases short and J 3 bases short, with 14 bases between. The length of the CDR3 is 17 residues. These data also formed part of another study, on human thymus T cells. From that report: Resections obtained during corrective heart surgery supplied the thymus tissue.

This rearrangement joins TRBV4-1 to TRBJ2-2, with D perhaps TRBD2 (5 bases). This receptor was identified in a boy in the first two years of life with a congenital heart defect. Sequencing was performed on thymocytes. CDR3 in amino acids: CASSQDRERWDTGELFF. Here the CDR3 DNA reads TGCGCCAGCAGCCAAGACCGGGAACGGTGGGACACCGGGGAGCTGTTTTTT.